A selection of T cell receptor beta chains follows, all from one sample in a study of blood T cell repertoires in COVID-19. Sequencing was performed with immunoSEQ multiplex PCR; in TCRdb, only in-frame clones are kept and a portion is missing. The sample includes about 210,000 clones, approximately 81% of them seen just once. Sequenced material: PBMCs or T cells enriched from blood (not recorded which). These receptors all come from a woman aged 45-65 years with acute COVID-19. Both conserved end residues are part of each CDR3. Each record gives: J gene, clone size, V gene, D gene, CDR3 protein, CDR3 DNA. A D gene is named only where the DNA matches it firmly. Only part of the rows carry a size: once, few, many, or a class if the clone is expanded.

TRBJ1-4 | - | TRBV5-1 | - | CASSLRGNEKLFF | TGCGCCAGCAGCTTGCGGGGAAATGAAAAACTGTTTTTT
TRBJ2-7 | - | TRBV10-3 | TRBD1 | CAHGTVSYEQYF | TGTGCCCACGGGACAGTTTCCTACGAGCAGTACTTC
TRBJ1-3 | - | TRBV11-2 | - | CASSSGLAGNTIYF | TGTGCCAGCAGCTCGGGACTTGCTGGAAACACCATATATTTT
TRBJ2-2 | - | TRBV7-3 | - | CASSLTDGFTGELFF | TGTGCCAGCAGCTTAACTGACGGGTTTACCGGGGAGCTGTTTTTT
TRBJ1-1 | - | TRBV18 | TRBD1 | CASPRQGLNTEAFF | TGTGCCAGCCCTAGACAGGGGTTGAACACTGAAGCTTTCTTT
TRBJ2-7 | - | TRBV6-5 | TRBD1 | CASSPGQGSTEQYF | TGTGCCAGCAGCCCGGGACAGGGGTCGACTGAGCAGTACTTC
TRBJ2-2 | few | TRBV18 | - | CASSPPKGQNTGELFF | TGTGCCAGCTCACCACCGAAGGGACAGAACACCGGGGAGCTGTTTTTT
TRBJ2-5 | once | TRBV30 | TRBD1 | CAWSLTRTGLETQYF | TGTGCCTGGAGTCTTACTCGGACAGGGCTAGAGACCCAGTACTTC
TRBJ1-1 | - | TRBV10-3 | - | CAISSGGVGTEAFF | TGTGCCATCAGCAGCGGAGGGGTCGGGACTGAAGCTTTCTTT
TRBJ2-7 | - | TRBV11-3 | - | CASSLLQGTYEQYF | TGTGCCAGCAGCTTATTACAGGGAACCTACGAGCAGTACTTC
TRBJ2-7 | - | TRBV19 | TRBD1 | CASSIGTGLGYEQYF | TGTGCCAGTAGTATAGGGACAGGTTTAGGCTACGAGCAGTACTTC
TRBJ1-1 | - | TRBV6-5 | - | CASRVPGKNTEAFF | TGTGCCAGCAGAGTTCCCGGGAAGAACACTGAAGCTTTCTTT
TRBJ2-3 | once | TRBV27 | - | CASSWRGVGTDTQYF | TGTGCCAGCAGTTGGCGCGGGGTGGGCACAGATACGCAGTATTTT
TRBJ2-1 | - | TRBV7-2 | TRBD2 | CASSFGLAGSNEQFF | TGTGCCAGCAGCTTCGGACTAGCGGGCAGTAATGAGCAGTTCTTC
TRBJ1-1 | - | TRBV28 | - | CASSFFGGRDTEAFF | TGTGCCAGCAGTTTCTTCGGGGGGCGGGACACTGAAGCTTTCTTT
TRBJ1-2 | - | TRBV28 | - | CASSFIPQGGYTF | TGTGCCAGCAGTTTTATCCCGCAGGGTGGCTACACCTTC
TRBJ2-3 | - | TRBV2 | TRBD2 | CASTYPTSGGAGPRTDTQYF | TGTGCCAGCACCTACCCCACTAGCGGGGGGGCGGGGCCGAGGACAGATACGCAGTATTTT
TRBJ1-5 | - | TRBV30 | - | CAWSVWTANQPQHF | TGTGCCTGGAGTGTATGGACAGCTAATCAGCCCCAGCATTTT
TRBJ1-2 | - | TRBV3-1/TRBV3-2 | - | CASSLQGRTIGYTF | TGTGCCAGCAGCCTGCAGGGCAGGACAATTGGCTACACCTTC
TRBJ2-3 | - | TRBV3-1/TRBV3-2 | - | CASSQVLQLGQDTQYF | TGTGCCAGCAGCCAAGTCTTACAGTTGGGGCAAGATACGCAGTATTTT
TRBJ2-3 | - | TRBV7-2 | - | CASSYYTDTQYF | TGTGCCAGCAGCTATTACACAGATACGCAGTATTTT
TRBJ1-5 | once | TRBV6-5 | - | CASRAGTGNQPQHF | TGTGCCAGCAGGGCGGGTACGGGAAATCAGCCCCAGCATTTT
TRBJ1-5 | - | TRBV10-1 | - | CASSSPTRLIEPLQQPQHF | TGCGCCAGCAGCTCCCCCACCCGTTTGATTGAGCCCTTACAGCAGCCCCAGCATTTT
TRBJ1-1 | - | TRBV14 | - | CASRRGGYNTEAFF | TGTGCCAGCAGACGTGGAGGGTACAACACTGAAGCTTTCTTT
TRBJ2-3 | - | TRBV19 | - | CASSIGGRTDTQYF | TGTGCCAGTAGTATCGGGGGGCGCACAGATACGCAGTATTTT
TRBJ2-7 | - | TRBV6-5 | TRBD1 | CASSGLTGDEQYF | TGTGCCAGCAGCGGACTGACAGGGGACGAGCAGTACTTC
TRBJ1-5 | - | TRBV30 | TRBD1 | CAWDRGSNQPQHF | TGTGCCTGGGACAGGGGCTCCAATCAGCCCCAGCATTTT
TRBJ1-1 | - | TRBV18 | TRBD1 | CASSPRGHLDTEAFF | TGTGCCAGCTCACCCAGGGGGCATCTGGACACTGAAGCTTTCTTT
TRBJ1-2 | - | TRBV12-2 | - | CASRTYEQGLNGYTF | TGTGCAAGTCGCACTTACGAGCAGGGTTTGAATGGCTACACCTTC
TRBJ2-5 | - | TRBV12-5 | - | CASGPGTGRETQYF | TGTGCTAGTGGTCCAGGTACGGGGAGAGAGACCCAGTACTTC
TRBJ2-1 | - | TRBV5-1 | TRBD1 | CASSLGQGYNEQFF | TGCGCCAGCAGCTTGGGACAGGGTTACAATGAGCAGTTCTTC
TRBJ2-1 | - | TRBV28 | TRBD1 | CASSTLQGQGSNEQFF | TGTGCCAGCAGTACACTACAGGGGCAGGGGAGCAATGAGCAGTTCTTC
TRBJ2-2 | - | TRBV3-1/TRBV3-2 | TRBD2 | CASSRPGTSQISGELFF | TGTGCCAGCAGCCGACCCGGGACTAGCCAGATATCCGGGGAGCTGTTTTTT
TRBJ2-3 | - | TRBV27 | - | CATSTVIPDTQYF | TGTGCCACCTCCACAGTAATCCCAGATACGCAGTATTTT
TRBJ1-6 | - | TRBV4-3 | - | CASSQDRVGTAPLHF | TGCGCCAGCAGCCAAGATCGAGTCGGTACGGCACCCCTCCACTTT
TRBJ2-7 | once | TRBV7-2 | - | CASSLSRRDYEQYF | TGTGCCAGCAGCTTAAGCCGGCGGGACTACGAGCAGTACTTC
TRBJ2-3 | few | TRBV19 | - | CASSIEVPSVSTDTQYF | TGTGCCAGTAGTATAGAGGTGCCTAGCGTTAGCACAGATACGCAGTATTTT
TRBJ1-2 | - | TRBV2 | - | CASKTSTVYGYTF | TGTGCCAGCAAGACAAGTACTGTCTATGGCTACACCTTC
TRBJ1-1 | - | TRBV11-2 | TRBD1 | CASSPFETGPTEAFF | TGTGCCAGCAGCCCCTTTGAGACAGGGCCCACTGAAGCTTTCTTT
TRBJ2-1 | - | TRBV12-3/TRBV12-4 | - | CASSLNNEQFF | TGTGCCAGCAGTCTTAACAATGAGCAGTTCTTC
TRBJ2-1 | - | TRBV14 | - | CASSRVAGISYNEQFF | TGTGCCAGCAGCCGAGTGGCCGGGATCTCCTACAATGAGCAGTTCTTC
TRBJ1-3 | - | TRBV18 | TRBD1 | CASSPTGLGNTIYF | TGTGCCAGCTCACCGACAGGGTTAGGAAACACCATATATTTT
TRBJ2-7 | - | TRBV5-4 | TRBD1 | CASSESGTGAYEQYF | TGTGCCAGCAGCGAATCGGGGACAGGGGCCTACGAGCAGTACTTC
TRBJ2-3 | - | TRBV2 | - | CASSEARLDTQYF | TGTGCCAGCAGTGAAGCGAGGTTAGATACGCAGTATTTT
TRBJ1-4 | - | TRBV7-9 | TRBD1 | CASSLVSSDRILFF | TGTGCCAGCAGCTTAGTTTCCTCGGACAGGATTTTGTTTTTT